These 2 T cell receptor beta chains were sequenced from one sample in a study of cytomegalovirus exposure and HLA in healthy donors. In the PCR, 60 Vbeta and 13 Jbeta primers were used. Some clones are missing from TCRdb's copy, which holds only in-frame ones; the method was immunoSEQ multiplex PCR. The table lists under 150,000 clones, approximately 80% of them singletons. Specimen: PBMCs. These receptors were collected from a boy between 2 and 10 years old in good health and CMV-seronegative.

This clone was detected only a few times. The chain has TRBV6-4 and TRBJ2-1; the match to TRBD1 covers 11 bases. Germline V gives CDR1 MRHNA, CDR2 SNTAGT. Unmatched junction bases numbered 12, after V lost 3 bases and J lost 11 bases. This CDR3 region has 16 residues. The CDR3 region has the DNA TGTGCCAGCAGTGAGGTGGGGACAGGGGGATTGGGGAAGCAGTTCTTC. It is translated as CASSEVGTGGLGKQFF.

The chain couples TRBV7-9 to TRBJ1-2; 8 bases agree with TRBD1. Germline lookup yields CDR1 SEHNR and CDR2 FQNEAQ (reference sequence). J was trimmed by 4 bases and V by 5 bases; bases with no gene match: 18. This CDR3 has 18 residues. The CDR3 sequence: CASSPRGRGPAQGYGYTF. CDR3 DNA: TGTGCCAGCAGCCCCCGAGGCAGGGGGCCGGCTCAAGGCTATGGCTACACCTTC.